There are many counts of the clone carrying this T cell receptor beta chain. As yet, its antigen is unknown. The data were obtained in a study of T-cell reconstitution after alpha-beta-depleted transplantation in children. J was trimmed by 5 bases and V by 5 bases; bases with no gene match: 11. Germline CDR1 and CDR2: SGHTA and FQGNSA. The CDR3 length is 16 residues. Study results and limitations: Expanded graft clones numbering several hundred reportedly gave rise to alpha-beta T cells about two months after transplant. At the one-year point after transplant, T-cell counts and TCRbeta diversity were found to come mostly from T cells that had been newly produced.

TCRbeta library construction was performed incorporating unique molecular identifiers. Each CDR3 protein is one row after TCRdb ran MiXCR on the PCR reads. This table holds a few hundred thousand distinct CDR3 sequences, about an eighth found once. Sequencing was performed on PBMCs, mostly from graft donor cells, taken 360 days after TCRalphabeta/CD19-depleted stem cell transplant. J is TRBJ2-1 and V is TRBV7-2; 8 positions agree with TRBD2. The receptor's source is a male patient aged 10 to 17 who had a stem cell transplant for acute myeloid leukemia, so the T cells may come from the graft donor. In DNA, the CDR3 is TGTGCCAGCAGCCCAACCAGCGGACTAGCTAACAATGAGCAGTTCTTC. This sequence encodes CASSPTSGLANNEQFF.